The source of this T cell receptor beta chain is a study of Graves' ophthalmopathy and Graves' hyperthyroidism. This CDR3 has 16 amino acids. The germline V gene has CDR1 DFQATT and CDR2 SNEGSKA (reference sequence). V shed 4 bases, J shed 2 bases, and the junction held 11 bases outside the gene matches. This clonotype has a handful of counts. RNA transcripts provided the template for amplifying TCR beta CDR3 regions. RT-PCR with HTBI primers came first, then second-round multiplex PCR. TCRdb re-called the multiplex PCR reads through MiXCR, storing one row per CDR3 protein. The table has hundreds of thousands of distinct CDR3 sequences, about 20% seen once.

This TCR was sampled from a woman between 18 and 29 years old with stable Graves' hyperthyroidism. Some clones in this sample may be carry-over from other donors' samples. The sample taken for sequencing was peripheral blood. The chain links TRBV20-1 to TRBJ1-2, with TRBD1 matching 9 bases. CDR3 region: CSAIVTGTGRNYGYTF. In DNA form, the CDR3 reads TGCAGTGCTATAGTTACTGGGACAGGGAGGAACTATGGCTACACCTTC.